The 2 T cell receptor beta chains below all came from one sample that was sequenced in a study of tumor-infiltrating lymphocytes in localized non-small cell lung cancer. Data came from immunoSEQ multiplex PCR; TCRdb stores just in-frame clones and leaves some out. Here the sample spans tens of thousands of clones, about two thirds being singletons. The sequencing input was lung tumor tissue. These receptors originate from a human donor with non-small cell lung cancer.

This clone was observed once. V usage is TRBV28 and J usage is TRBJ2-5; 9 bases line up with TRBD2. The end of the DNA is better explained by TRBJ2-7, so the J call may be wrong. The CDR3 is 15 residues long. The germline gives CDR1 MDHEN, CDR2 SYDVKM. DNA of the CDR3: TGTGCCAGCAGTTTCCTAGCGGGGAGTACCTACGAGCAGTACTTC. This sequence encodes CASSFLAGSTYEQYF.

The CDR3 region is CASSFLGAGEQYF. The CDR3 DNA reads TGTGCCAGCAGCTTCCTCGGGGCCGGCGAGCAGTACTTC. The J gene is TRBJ2-7, the V gene TRBV11-2, with D perhaps being TRBD1 or TRBD2 (5 bases each). The CDR3 runs 13 residues. V was shortened by 3 bases and J by 6 bases, with 12 bases between the two germline ends. Germline V gene data show CDR1 as SGHAT and CDR2 as FQNNGV.